This T cell receptor (beta chain) was identified during a study of graft-versus-host responses after intestinal transplantation. Study at large: Recipients obtained multivisceral, liver-intestinal, or isolated intestinal transplants. All recipients were given anti-thymocyte globulin induction, and tacrolimus and steroids were then administered for roughly 3 years.

Sequencing was performed with immunoSEQ multiplex PCR; in TCRdb, only in-frame clones are kept and a portion is missing. The sample has about 86,000 clones, about 88% seen once. Overall study results and limits: The highest levels of circulating GvH clones went along with early declines in HvG clones after transplant. GvH clonotypes were identified within recipient marrow, with a subset emerging first in ileum or blood.

V was shortened by 2 bases and J by 9 bases, with 14 bases between the two germline ends. The CDR3 spans 15 residues. From germline, CDR1 is MNHNS and CDR2 SASEGT. Points on this clone: Its antigen is not identified.

The clonotype was recovered from a human donor who was the organ donor for an intestinal transplant. Source: unstimulated CD4+ T cells sorted from spleen or lymph node cells, taken before transplant. This chain joins TRBV6-1 and TRBJ1-6; D is uncertain. The chain's CDR3 is CASSERGQTGSPLHF. CDR3 in DNA: TGTGCCAGCAGTGAAAGAGGGCAGACGGGTTCACCCCTCCACTTT.